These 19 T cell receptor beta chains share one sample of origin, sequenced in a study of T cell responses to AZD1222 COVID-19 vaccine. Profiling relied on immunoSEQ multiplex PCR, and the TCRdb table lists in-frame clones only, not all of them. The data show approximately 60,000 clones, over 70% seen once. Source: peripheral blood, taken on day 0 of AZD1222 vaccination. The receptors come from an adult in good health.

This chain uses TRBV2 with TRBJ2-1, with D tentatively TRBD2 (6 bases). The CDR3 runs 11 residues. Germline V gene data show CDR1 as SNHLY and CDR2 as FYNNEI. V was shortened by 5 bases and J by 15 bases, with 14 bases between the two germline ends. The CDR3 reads CASSWTGVRFF. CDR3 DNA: TGTGCCAGCAGTTGGACGGGGGTTAGGTTCTTC.

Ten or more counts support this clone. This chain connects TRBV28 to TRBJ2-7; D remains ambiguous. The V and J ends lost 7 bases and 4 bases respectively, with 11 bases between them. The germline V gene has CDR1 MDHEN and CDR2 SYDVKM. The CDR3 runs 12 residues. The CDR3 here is CASTQLGYEQYF. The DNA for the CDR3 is TGTGCCAGCACCCAATTGGGATACGAGCAGTACTTC.

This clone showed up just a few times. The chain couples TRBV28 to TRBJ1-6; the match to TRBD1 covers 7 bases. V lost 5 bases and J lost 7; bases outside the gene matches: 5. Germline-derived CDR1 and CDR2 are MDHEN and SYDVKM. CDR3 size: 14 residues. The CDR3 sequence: CASSTGQENSPLHF. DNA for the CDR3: TGTGCCAGCAGTACTGGACAGGAGAATTCACCCCTCCACTTT.

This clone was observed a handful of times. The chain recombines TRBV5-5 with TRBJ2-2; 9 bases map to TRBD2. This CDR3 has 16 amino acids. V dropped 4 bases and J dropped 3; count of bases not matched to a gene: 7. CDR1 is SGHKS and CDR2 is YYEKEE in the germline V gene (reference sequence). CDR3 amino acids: CASSNPRLADTGELFF. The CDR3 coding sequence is TGTGCCAGCAGCAACCCGCGACTAGCGGACACCGGGGAGCTGTTTTTT.

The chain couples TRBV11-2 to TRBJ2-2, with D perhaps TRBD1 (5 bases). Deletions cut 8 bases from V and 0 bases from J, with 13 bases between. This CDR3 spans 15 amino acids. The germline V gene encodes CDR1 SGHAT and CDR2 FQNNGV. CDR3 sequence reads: CASDDRAANTGELFF. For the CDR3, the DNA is TGTGCCAGCGACGACAGAGCTGCGAACACCGGGGAGCTGTTTTTT.

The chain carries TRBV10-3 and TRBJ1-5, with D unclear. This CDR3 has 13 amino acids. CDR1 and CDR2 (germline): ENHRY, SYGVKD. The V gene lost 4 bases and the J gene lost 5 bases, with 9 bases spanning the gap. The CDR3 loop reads CAISAGADQPQHF. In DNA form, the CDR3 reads TGTGCCATCAGTGCTGGCGCGGATCAGCCCCAGCATTTT.

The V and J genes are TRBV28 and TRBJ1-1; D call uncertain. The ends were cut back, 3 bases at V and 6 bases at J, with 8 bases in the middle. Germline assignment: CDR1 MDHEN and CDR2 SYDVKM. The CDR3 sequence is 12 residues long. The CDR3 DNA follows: TGTGCCAGCAGTTTGGCGAAAGCTGAAGCTTTCTTT. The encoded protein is CASSLAKAEAFF.

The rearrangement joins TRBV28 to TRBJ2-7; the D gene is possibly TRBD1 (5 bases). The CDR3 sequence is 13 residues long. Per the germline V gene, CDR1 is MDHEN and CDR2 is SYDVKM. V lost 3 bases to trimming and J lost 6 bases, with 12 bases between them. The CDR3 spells CASSLGHPGEQYF. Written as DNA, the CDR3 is TGTGCCAGCAGTTTGGGGCATCCGGGCGAGCAGTACTTC.

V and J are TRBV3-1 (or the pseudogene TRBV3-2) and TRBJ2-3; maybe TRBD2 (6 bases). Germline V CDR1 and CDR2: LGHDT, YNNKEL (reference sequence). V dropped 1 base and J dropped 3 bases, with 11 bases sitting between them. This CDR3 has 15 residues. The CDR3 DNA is TGTGCCAGCAGCCAAGGATCCGGGGGAACAGATACGCAGTATTTT. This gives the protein CASSQGSGGTDTQYF.

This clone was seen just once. As DNA, the CDR3 is TGCGCCAGCAGCCAAGAAGGGACAGGGGGCCCTGGGACTGAAGCTTTCTTT. It yields the protein CASSQEGTGGPGTEAFF. This chain links TRBV4-3 with TRBJ1-1; 12 positions agree with TRBD1. Germline CDR1 is LGHNA and CDR2 is YSLEER. Trimming removed 0 bases from V and 5 bases from J; junction bases left unmatched: 7. This CDR3 contains 17 residues.

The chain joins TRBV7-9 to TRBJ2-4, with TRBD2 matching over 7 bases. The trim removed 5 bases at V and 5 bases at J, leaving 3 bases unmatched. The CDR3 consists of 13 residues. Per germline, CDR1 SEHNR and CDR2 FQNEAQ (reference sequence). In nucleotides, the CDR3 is TGTGCCAGCAGCAGAGGGAGGGAAAACATTCAGTACTTC. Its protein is CASSRGRENIQYF.

The CDR3 region is CASSLLAGISYNEQFF. DNA of the CDR3: TGTGCCAGTAGTCTGTTAGCGGGGATCTCCTACAATGAGCAGTTCTTC. V gene TRBV19 combines with J gene TRBJ2-1, with TRBD2 matching 8 bases. The CDR3 length is 16 residues. Germline-derived CDR1 and CDR2 are LNHDA and SQIVND (reference sequence). Trimming cost V 5 bases and J 0 bases; bases outside gene matches: 6.

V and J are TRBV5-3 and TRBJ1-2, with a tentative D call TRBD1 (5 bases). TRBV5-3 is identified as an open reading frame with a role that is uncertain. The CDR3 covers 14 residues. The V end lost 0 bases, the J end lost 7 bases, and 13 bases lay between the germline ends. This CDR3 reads CARSLAAPGGGYTF. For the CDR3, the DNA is TGTGCCAGAAGCTTGGCAGCGCCCGGGGGTGGCTACACCTTC.

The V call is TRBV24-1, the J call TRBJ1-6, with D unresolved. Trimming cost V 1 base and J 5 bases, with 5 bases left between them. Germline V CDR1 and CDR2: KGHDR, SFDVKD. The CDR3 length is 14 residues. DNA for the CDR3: TGTGCCACCAGTGATTTCGCAGATAATTCACCCCTCCACTTT. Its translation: CATSDFADNSPLHF.

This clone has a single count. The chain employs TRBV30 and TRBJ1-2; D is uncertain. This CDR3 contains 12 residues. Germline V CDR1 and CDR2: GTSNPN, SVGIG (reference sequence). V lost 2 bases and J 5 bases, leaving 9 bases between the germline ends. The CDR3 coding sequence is TGTGCCTGGAGTCCAGGCCAGTATGGCTACACCTTC. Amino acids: CAWSPGQYGYTF.

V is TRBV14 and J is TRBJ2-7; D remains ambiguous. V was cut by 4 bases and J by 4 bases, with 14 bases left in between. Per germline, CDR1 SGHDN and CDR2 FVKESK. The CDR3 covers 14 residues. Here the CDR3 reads CASSRAGPRYEQYF. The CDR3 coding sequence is TGTGCCAGCAGCCGGGCAGGACCCAGATACGAGCAGTACTTC.

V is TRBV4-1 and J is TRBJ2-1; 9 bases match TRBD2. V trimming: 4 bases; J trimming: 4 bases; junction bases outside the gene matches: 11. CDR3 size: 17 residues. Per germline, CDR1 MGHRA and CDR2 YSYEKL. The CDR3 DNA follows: TGCGCCAGCAGCCTACTTAGCGGGGGCTCTCTTTACAATGAGCAGTTCTTC. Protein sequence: CASSLLSGGSLYNEQFF.

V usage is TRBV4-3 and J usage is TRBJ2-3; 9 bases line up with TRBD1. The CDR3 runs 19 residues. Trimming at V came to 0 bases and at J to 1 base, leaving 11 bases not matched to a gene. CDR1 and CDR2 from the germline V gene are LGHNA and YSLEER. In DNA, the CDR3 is TGCGCCAGCAGCCAAGATGGCACAGGGGGCACCCCTGGCACAGATACGCAGTATTTT. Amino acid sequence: CASSQDGTGGTPGTDTQYF.

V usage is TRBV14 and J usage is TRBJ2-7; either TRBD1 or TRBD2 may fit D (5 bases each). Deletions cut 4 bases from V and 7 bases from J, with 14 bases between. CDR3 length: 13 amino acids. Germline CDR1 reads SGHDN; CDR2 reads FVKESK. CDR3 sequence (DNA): TGTGCCAGCAGCCGGGACCCTCGAGAGGAGCAGTACTTC. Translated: CASSRDPREEQYF.